The T cell receptor beta chain described here comes from a study of shared clonotypes between healthy human individuals. Libraries were prepared by immunoSEQ multiplex PCR; TCRdb keeps only in-frame clonotypes and omits some of them. This table has over a million clones, roughly 98% appearing once. This CDR3 has 18 amino acids. V was pared by 1 base and J by 3 bases, with 19 bases between. In germline, CDR1 is MDHEN, CDR2 SYDVKM. Sequenced material: naive CD4+ T cells sorted from blood. The subset denotes: CD45RA+ positively selected. The clonotype originates from a man under 40 in good health. V is TRBV28 and J is TRBJ2-1; a possible D gene is TRBD1 (5 bases). For the CDR3, the DNA is TGTGCCAGCAGTTTATCCTACCAGGGCATTGGGGACTACAATGAGCAGTTCTTC. Protein: CASSLSYQGIGDYNEQFF. Full variable domain (missing parts from reference TRBV28 and TRBJ2-1): DVKVTQSSRYLVKRTGEKVFLECVQDMDHENMFWYRQDPGLGLRLIYFSYDVKMKEKGDIPEGYSVSREKKERFSLILESASTNQTSMYLCASSLSYQGIGDYNEQFFGPGTRLTVL.